One and the same sample provided the 20 T cell receptor beta chains below, sequenced in a study of T cell changes during pregnancy in multiple sclerosis. The assay was immunoSEQ multiplex PCR, and TCRdb's table has in-frame clones only and misses some. The profile shows about 53,000 clones, around 90% of them singletons. The specimen comprised CD4+ T cells from peripheral blood mononuclear cells, sampled in the third trimester of pregnancy. The receptor set was obtained from a female donor with multiple sclerosis, enrolled in a pregnancy study.

The chain employs TRBV7-6 and TRBJ1-4; no firm D call. CDR3 length: 13 amino acids. V gave up 4 bases and J gave up 11 bases, with 14 bases separating them. CDR1 and CDR2 from the germline V gene are SGHVS and FNYEAQ. The CDR3 region is CASSSPTFGKLFF. CDR3 sequence (DNA): TGTGCCAGCAGCTCCCCGACATTTGGGAAACTGTTTTTT.

J is TRBJ1-2 and V is TRBV5-4; D remains ambiguous. Looked up from germline, CDR1 is SGHNT and CDR2 is YYREEE (reference sequence). This CDR3 has 12 residues. The V end was cut by 2 bases, the J end by 5 bases, with 7 bases between. The CDR3 reads CASSFEQYGYTF. The CDR3 region has the DNA TGTGCCAGCAGCTTCGAACAGTATGGCTACACCTTC.

The chain has TRBV14 and TRBJ2-3; no reliable D call. Germline CDR1 reads SGHDN; CDR2 reads FVKESK. There are 16 residues in the CDR3. V lost 3 bases to trimming and J lost 4 bases, with 17 bases between them. CDR3 protein: CASSHGGLAGADTQYF. The CDR3 DNA reads as TGTGCCAGCAGCCACGGTGGGCTGGCCGGTGCAGATACGCAGTATTTT. Based on the CDR3 plus reference TRBV14 and TRBJ2-3, the full variable domain is EAGVTQFPSHSVIEKGQTVTLRCDPISGHDNLYWYRRVMGKEIKFLLHFVKESKQDESGMPNNRFLAERTGGTYSTLKVQPAELEDSGVYFCASSHGGLAGADTQYFGPGTRLTVL.

V is TRBV7-8 and J is TRBJ1-4, with TRBD1 matching 10 bases. Per the germline V gene, CDR1 is SGHVS and CDR2 is FQNEAQ. The V segment lost 5 bases and the J segment 7 bases; nucleotides outside the gene matches: 7. The CDR3 is 15 amino acids. The CDR3 loop is CASSASRDRGEKLFF. The DNA of the CDR3 is TGTGCCAGCAGCGCCTCCCGGGACAGGGGTGAAAAACTGTTTTTT.

The chain is built from TRBV6-5 and TRBJ2-1; the D gene is possibly TRBD1 (6 bases). Trimming left V 6 bases short and J 0 bases short, with 9 bases between. This CDR3 spans 14 amino acids. CDR1 and CDR2 from the germline V gene are MNHEY and SVGAGI. The CDR3 spells CASSLGGSYNEQFF. The CDR3 nucleotides are TGTGCCAGCAGCCTAGGGGGCTCCTACAATGAGCAGTTCTTC.

The genes are TRBV30 and TRBJ2-2; tentative D call: TRBD2 (6 bases). Germline assignment: CDR1 GTSNPN and CDR2 SVGIG (reference sequence). The V end was cut by 0 bases, the J end by 7 bases, with 21 bases between. The CDR3 extends over 17 amino acids. CDR3 nucleotides: TGTGCCTGGAGTGTAGATCCGGCCGGCGGGGAGATCGGGGAGCTGTTTTTT. It yields the protein CAWSVDPAGGEIGELFF.

The CDR3 loop reads CASSQNRGLESPLHF. The CDR3 DNA reads as TGTGCCAGCAGCCAAAACAGGGGGTTGGAGTCACCCCTCCACTTT. The chain recombines TRBV4-2 with TRBJ1-6; 8 nucleotides match TRBD1. The CDR3 covers 15 residues. Germline V gene data show CDR1 as LGHNA and CDR2 as YNFKEQ. The V segment lost 2 bases and the J segment 10 bases; nucleotides outside the gene matches: 7.

In its sample, this clone was seen once. The chain links TRBV5-4 to TRBJ2-3; 12 nucleotides line up with TRBD2. Looked up from germline, CDR1 is SGHNT and CDR2 is YYREEE (reference sequence). V was clipped by 3 bases and J by 5 bases; unmatched bases: 4. The CDR3 loop spans 15 amino acids. The CDR3 DNA sequence: TGTGCCAGCAGCTCTAGCGGGGGGGCCGGAGATACGCAGTATTTT. Its translation is CASSSSGGAGDTQYF.

The chain has TRBV27 and TRBJ2-7, with TRBD1 identical over 7 bases. V gave up 5 bases and J gave up 6 bases; unmatched junction bases: 10. CDR3 length: 14 residues. Germline CDR1 and CDR2: MNHEY and SMNVEV (reference sequence). CDR3 bases: TGTGCCAGCAGTACCCGGACAGGAACCGTCGAGCAGTACTTC. Its protein is CASSTRTGTVEQYF.

This clone was seen a single time. The chain links TRBV6-5 to TRBJ1-1, with TRBD1 as a possible D gene (5 bases). The V and J ends lost 7 bases and 4 bases respectively, with 13 bases between them. The germline V gene has CDR1 MNHEY and CDR2 SVGAGI. The CDR3 contains 13 residues. The CDR3 region is CASMPPGGTEAFF. The DNA for the CDR3 is TGTGCCAGCATGCCTCCGGGGGGCACTGAAGCTTTCTTT.

This chain uses TRBV19 with TRBJ2-1; 12 bases match TRBD1. Per the germline V gene, CDR1 is LNHDA and CDR2 is SQIVND (reference sequence). V gave up 6 bases and J gave up 15 bases; unmatched junction bases: 6. This CDR3 spans 12 amino acids. CDR3 bases: TGTGCCAGTAGCACCCGGGACAGGGGGCTGTTCTTC. Amino acids: CASSTRDRGLFF.

The chain joins TRBV7-9 to TRBJ2-1, with D tentatively TRBD1 (5 bases). The V end was cut by 5 bases, the J end by 0 bases, with 14 bases between. This CDR3 is 16 amino acids long. Germline loops: CDR1 SEHNR, CDR2 FQNEAQ (reference sequence). CDR3 region: CASSPSRALSYNEQFF. In DNA, the CDR3 is TGTGCCAGCAGCCCGTCCAGGGCTCTCTCCTACAATGAGCAGTTCTTC.

This clone was detected a few times. This chain joins TRBV10-3 and TRBJ1-1; 9 bases match TRBD1. The V and J ends lost 5 bases and 1 base, in that order; junction bases with no gene match: 2. Germline CDR1 ENHRY, CDR2 SYGVKD. This CDR3 has 14 residues. In DNA, the CDR3 is TGTGCCATCAGTACGGACAGGGGGAACACTGAAGCTTTCTTT. This sequence encodes CAISTDRGNTEAFF.

This chain links TRBV5-1 with TRBJ1-6; TRBD1 aligns across 9 bases. Germline V gives CDR1 SGHRS, CDR2 YFSETQ. V shed 4 bases and J 7 bases; nucleotides not matched to a gene: 9. This CDR3 has 16 amino acids. The DNA of the CDR3 is TGCGCCAGCAGCCGGGACAGGGCCCTAAAGAATTCACCCCTCCACTTT. This codes for CASSRDRALKNSPLHF.

This chain uses TRBV30 with TRBJ1-4, with 9 bases identical to TRBD1. V lost 4 bases to trimming and J lost 7 bases; unmatched junction nucleotides: 10. The germline gives CDR1 GTSNPN, CDR2 SVGIG (reference sequence). The CDR3 runs 15 residues. CDR3 amino acids: CAWTNNRGQIEKLFF. In DNA form, the CDR3 reads TGTGCCTGGACCAACAACAGGGGGCAAATTGAAAAACTGTTTTTT. The full variable domain, in which reference TRBV30 and TRBJ1-4 provide the parts outside the CDR3, is SQTIHQWPATLVQPVGSPLSLECTVEGTSNPNLYWYRQAAGRGLQLLFYSVGIGQISSEVPQNLSASRPQDRQFILSSKKLLLSDSGFYLCAWTNNRGQIEKLFFGSGTQLSVL.

The V gene is TRBV5-4, the J gene TRBJ1-2; D not certain. CDR3 size: 15 residues. Trimming cost V 1 base and J 2 bases, with 12 bases left between them. Germline values: CDR1 SGHNT, CDR2 YYREEE (reference sequence). The CDR3 DNA sequence: TGTGCCAGCAGCTTGCGCAGCGGGAACAACTATGGCTACACCTTC. Translation gives CASSLRSGNNYGYTF.

The V and J genes are TRBV30 and TRBJ1-3; D may be TRBD1 (6 bases). The V and J ends lost 4 bases and 0 bases respectively, with 16 bases between them. In germline, CDR1 is GTSNPN, CDR2 SVGIG (reference sequence). The CDR3 contains 16 residues. The CDR3 spells CAWKGLQGRSGNTIYF. The DNA for the CDR3 is TGTGCCTGGAAGGGCCTACAGGGACGCTCTGGAAACACCATATATTTT.

The chain couples TRBV5-1 to TRBJ2-5; 10 bases agree with TRBD2. Germline V gives CDR1 SGHRS, CDR2 YFSETQ. The CDR3 extends over 16 amino acids. The ends lost 0 bases at V and 0 bases at J; junction bases unmatched: 2. Here the CDR3 DNA reads TGCGCCAGCAGCTTGGGTACTAGCGGGGACCAAGAGACCCAGTACTTC. As protein: CASSLGTSGDQETQYF.

The chain has TRBV2 and TRBJ1-6; D uncertain. Germline V gives CDR1 SNHLY, CDR2 FYNNEI. V lost 5 bases to trimming and J lost 7 bases, with 9 bases between them. This CDR3 spans 13 amino acids. CDR3 region: CASSLAVNSPLHF. In DNA, the CDR3 is TGTGCCAGCAGTTTGGCAGTCAATTCACCCCTCCACTTT. The whole variable domain, filled in from reference TRBV2 and TRBJ1-6, reads EPEVTQTPSHQVTQMGQEVILRCVPISNHLYFYWYRQILGQKVEFLVSFYNNEISEKSEIFDDQFSVERPDGSNFTLKIRSTKLEDSAMYFCASSLAVNSPLHFGNGTRLTVT.

The V and J genes are TRBV6-5 and TRBJ1-1, with D possibly matching TRBD1 (6 bases). Trimming pared 6 bases from V and 0 bases from J, leaving 14 bases between. This CDR3 spans 15 amino acids. CDR1 is MNHEY, CDR2 SVGAGI, per germline. The CDR3, as DNA: TGTGCCAGCAGAATCCTGGACAGAATGAACACTGAAGCTTTCTTT. Amino acids: CASRILDRMNTEAFF.